The 18 T cell receptor beta chains given below trace back to one sample, sequenced in a study of monozygotic twins with inflammatory bowel disease. Reprocessing the 5' RACE reads, TCRdb reports a single entry for every CDR3 protein and omits DNA. The repertoire table contains some 170,000 distinct CDR3 sequences. The sequencing input was blood. These receptors were obtained from a human donor with ulcerative colitis or Crohn's disease, or a healthy co-twin of an affected twin (not recorded which).

The V and J genes are TRBV5-1 and TRBJ2-5; as DNA is missing, the TRBD2 call by TCRdb cannot be tested. CDR1 is SGHRS, CDR2 YFSETQ, per germline. The CDR3 totals 12 residues. CDR3 residues: CASSLLLETQYF.

The chain uses TRBV5-1 and TRBJ1-2. Germline loops: CDR1 SGHRS, CDR2 YFSETQ. The CDR3 has 13 residues. CDR3 in amino acids: CASSLAPVDGYTF.

The CDR3 protein is CAISEPGGGSSYEQYF. V and J are TRBV10-3 and TRBJ2-7; TCRdb picks TRBD1, but there is no DNA to check that call. The CDR3 spans 16 residues. Germline lookup yields CDR1 ENHRY and CDR2 SYGVKD.

V gene TRBV7-8 combines with J gene TRBJ2-1; TCRdb lists TRBD2, though no DNA is available to test this call. Germline V gene data show CDR1 as SGHVS and CDR2 as FQNEAQ. This CDR3 has 15 amino acids. The CDR3 sequence is CASTTGGSGSGEQFF.

The chain recombines TRBV12-3 or TRBV12-4 with TRBJ2-1; with no DNA, the TCRdb D assignment of TRBD1 cannot be verified. CDR3 length equals 15 residues. CDR3 residues: CASSLWGGVYNEQFF.

The CDR3 protein is CSATDILSYTF. This chain connects TRBV20-1 to TRBJ1-2; TCRdb gives TRBD1 as the D gene, but with no DNA this cannot be confirmed. Looked up from germline, CDR1 is DFQATT and CDR2 is SNEGSKA (reference sequence). This CDR3 spans 11 amino acids.

The chain is built from TRBV24-1 and TRBJ2-2; TCRdb's D call, TRBD2, is unchecked because there is no DNA. Germline V CDR1 and CDR2: KGHDR, SFDVKD. The length of the CDR3 is 13 residues. CDR3 region: CATSRDYTGELFF.

The V call is TRBV3-1, the J call TRBJ2-5; TCRdb returns TRBD1, unconfirmable since there is no DNA. This CDR3 comprises 15 residues. The germline V gene has CDR1 LGHDT and CDR2 YNNKEL (reference sequence). The CDR3 spells CASSPRWSAKETQYF.

The gene calls are TRBV4-3 and TRBJ1-2. The CDR3 is made up of 15 amino acids. Germline V CDR1 and CDR2: LGHNA, YSLEER. The CDR3 loop is CASSPSSQWNYGYTF.

This sequence joins TRBV20-1 and TRBJ2-1. Germline V CDR1 and CDR2: DFQATT, SNEGSKA (reference sequence). This CDR3 is built from 12 residues. Here the CDR3 reads CSATLRNNEQFF.

This chain joins TRBV20-1 and TRBJ1-1; TCRdb's D gene call, TRBD1, goes unchecked for lack of DNA. The V gene's germline CDR1 is DFQATT and CDR2 SNEGSKA (reference sequence). The CDR3 sequence is 13 residues long. The CDR3 here is CSARDRVNTEAFF.

The genes are TRBV3-1 and TRBJ2-1; lacking DNA, the TRBD2 call made by TCRdb goes unchecked. The germline V gene has CDR1 LGHDT and CDR2 YNNKEL (reference sequence). There are 15 residues in the CDR3. The CDR3 loop is CASSQVTSDYNEQFF.

The chain has TRBV10-2 and TRBJ2-4; there is no DNA to check the TCRdb D call of TRBD2. CDR3 length: 16 residues. The V gene's germline CDR1 is WSHSY and CDR2 SAAADI. This CDR3 is CASSETASLAKNIQYF.

This chain connects TRBV6-5 to TRBJ2-7; TCRdb returns TRBD2, unconfirmable since there is no DNA. Germline V CDR1 and CDR2: MNHEY, SVGAGI. CDR3 size: 15 residues. The CDR3 spells CASSYSIRGGSEQYF.

The CDR3 is CAISEYEVSNTGELFF. V usage is TRBV10-3 and J usage is TRBJ2-2. CDR3 length: 16 amino acids. Germline lookup yields CDR1 ENHRY and CDR2 SYGVKD.

J is TRBJ2-7 and V is TRBV20-1; TCRdb gives TRBD1 as the D gene, but with no DNA this cannot be confirmed. This CDR3 region has 15 residues. Per the germline V gene, CDR1 is DFQATT and CDR2 is SNEGSKA (reference sequence). CDR3 in amino acids: CSASPGTGIRGEQYF.

The chain is built from TRBV5-1 and TRBJ2-5; as DNA is missing, the TRBD1 call by TCRdb cannot be tested. The V gene's germline CDR1 is SGHRS and CDR2 YFSETQ. This CDR3 is built from 16 residues. The CDR3 loop is CASSLAGQGGRETQYF.

The chain carries TRBV25-1 and TRBJ2-5; the D gene TCRdb calls, TRBD2, cannot be checked with no DNA. The CDR3 consists of 14 residues. Germline assignment: CDR1 MGHDK and CDR2 SYGVNS. CDR3 in amino acids: CASSESGGGETQYF.